The rows below give T cell receptor beta chains drawn from one sample of a study of blood T cells in healthy people across ages. One entry per CDR3 protein, called by TCRdb with MiXCR from the 5' RACE reads. The sample includes 650,000 to 800,000 distinct CDR3 sequences, 45% to 60% seen only once; the top ten take roughly 13%. The sequenced material came from blood. The receptor source for this set is an elderly woman in good health. CDR3s include the opening cysteine and the closing phenylalanine or tryptophan. D genes are given only for firm matches. The size of a clone is reported for some rows only, either as once, few or many, or as a class for expanded clones.

J: TRBJ1-1; size: -; D: -; V: TRBV3-1; CDR3: CASSQGYGPSPAFF; DNA: TGTGCCAGCAGCCAAGGATATGGCCCTAGCCCGGCTTTCTTT
J: TRBJ2-1; size: few; D: -; V: TRBV7-9; CDR3: CATQQLANYNEQFF; DNA: TGTGCCACCCAACAACTAGCCAACTACAATGAGCAGTTCTTC
J: TRBJ1-5; size: once; D: -; V: TRBV4-1; CDR3: CASSQRRGGNQPQHF; DNA: TGCGCCAGCAGCCAACGTCGGGGCGGGAATCAGCCCCAGCATTTT
J: TRBJ1-5; size: -; D: TRBD1; V: TRBV24-1; CDR3: CATSPGTGGGNQPQHF; DNA: TGTGCCACCAGCCCGGGGACAGGGGGTGGCAATCAGCCCCAGCATTTT
J: TRBJ2-7; size: many; D: TRBD2; V: TRBV20-1; CDR3: CSARDLGAGVSEQYF; DNA: TGCAGTGCTAGAGATCTAGGAGCGGGAGTGTCTGAGCAGTACTTC
J: TRBJ2-7; size: many; D: -; V: TRBV20-1; CDR3: CSARTGSSYEQYF; DNA: TGCAGTGCTAGGACCGGAAGCTCCTACGAGCAGTACTTC
J: TRBJ2-3; size: once; D: TRBD2; V: TRBV28; CDR3: CASTLPAGAGPDTQYF; DNA: TGTGCCAGCACCCTACCAGCGGGAGCGGGCCCAGATACGCAGTATTTT
J: TRBJ1-1; size: -; D: -; V: TRBV24-1; CDR3: CATKGNLNTEAFF; DNA: TGTGCCACCAAGGGGAATTTGAACACTGAAGCTTTCTTT
J: TRBJ1-1; size: few; D: -; V: TRBV29-1; CDR3: CTVQGTNTEAFF; DNA: TGCACCGTACAGGGAACGAACACTGAAGCTTTCTTT
J: TRBJ2-5; size: -; D: -; V: TRBV7-6; CDR3: CASSLESLNQETQYF; DNA: TGTGCCAGCAGCTTGGAGTCGCTAAACCAAGAGACCCAGTACTTC
J: TRBJ2-4; size: many; D: -; V: TRBV5-6; CDR3: CASSLRTLAKNIQYF; DNA: TGTGCCAGCAGCTTGCGGACTCTAGCCAAAAACATTCAGTACTTC
J: TRBJ2-3; size: many; D: -; V: TRBV12-3/TRBV12-4; CDR3: CASSFTATDTQYF; DNA: TGTGCCAGCAGTTTTACAGCGACAGATACGCAGTATTTT
J: TRBJ2-5; size: -; D: -; V: TRBV5-1; CDR3: CASRQTPGGEQYF; DNA: TGCGCCAGCAGACAGACCCCTGGCGGTGAGCAGTACTTC
J: TRBJ2-1; size: many; D: TRBD2; V: TRBV10-1; CDR3: CASSESIAGGENEQFF; DNA: TGCGCCAGCAGTGAGTCGATAGCGGGAGGGGAGAATGAGCAGTTCTTC
J: TRBJ2-7; size: -; D: -; V: TRBV15; CDR3: CATSRDPPTQYF; DNA: TGTGCCACCAGCAGAGATCCTCCCACGCAGTACTTC
J: TRBJ2-1; size: -; D: TRBD2; V: TRBV20-1; CDR3: CSARQAGVNYNEQFF; DNA: TGCAGTGCTAGACAGGCGGGAGTTAACTACAATGAGCAGTTCTTC
J: TRBJ1-4; size: many; D: TRBD1; V: TRBV5-1; CDR3: CASSLGSGQTEKLFF; DNA: TGCGCCAGCAGCTTGGGTTCGGGACAGACTGAAAAACTGTTTTTT
J: TRBJ2-7; size: -; D: TRBD1; V: TRBV7-2; CDR3: CASRAGTGSYNEQYF; DNA: TGTGCCAGCAGGGCCGGGACAGGTTCCTACAATGAGCAGTACTTC
J: TRBJ2-7; size: -; D: -; V: TRBV14; CDR3: CASSHGAEQYF; DNA: TGTGCCAGCAGCCACGGGGCGGAGCAGTACTTC
J: TRBJ1-2; size: few; D: -; V: TRBV12-3/TRBV12-4; CDR3: CASSLGGTYGYTF; DNA: TGTGCCAGCAGTTTAGGGGGCACCTATGGCTACACCTTC
J: TRBJ2-3; size: -; D: TRBD1; V: TRBV20-1; CDR3: CSAQTGQITDTQYF; DNA: TGCAGTGCCCAAACGGGACAGATCACAGATACGCAGTATTTT
J: TRBJ1-2; size: -; D: -; V: TRBV20-1; CDR3: CSARTPVAYGYTF; DNA: TGCAGTGCTAGAACCCCGGTTGCCTATGGCTACACCTTC
J: TRBJ1-6; size: few; D: TRBD1; V: TRBV11-2; CDR3: CASTRSGTGLLYNSPLHF; DNA: TGTGCCAGCACCCGTTCCGGGACAGGGTTACTTTATAATTCACCCCTCCACTTT
J: TRBJ2-5; size: many; D: -; V: TRBV25-1; CDR3: CASSSTTPYQETQYF; DNA: TGTGCCAGCAGCTCGACTACCCCGTACCAAGAGACCCAGTACTTC
J: TRBJ2-1; size: many; D: -; V: TRBV4-2; CDR3: CASSHGGTYNEQFF; DNA: TGTGCCAGCAGCCATGGCGGGACTTACAATGAGCAGTTCTTC
J: TRBJ2-1; size: many; D: TRBD2; V: TRBV6-5; CDR3: CASTQWGGSLYNEQFF; DNA: TGTGCCAGCACCCAATGGGGGGGTTCGCTTTACAATGAGCAGTTCTTC
J: TRBJ2-1; size: -; D: -; V: TRBV25-1; CDR3: CATTEGNNEQFF; DNA: TGTGCCACAACCGAGGGCAACAATGAGCAGTTCTTC
J: TRBJ2-4; size: many; D: TRBD2; V: TRBV11-2; CDR3: CASSPGLADIQYF; DNA: TGTGCCAGCAGCCCTGGACTAGCAGACATTCAGTACTTC
J: TRBJ2-6; size: -; D: -; V: TRBV3-1; CDR3: CASSQAPGVSGANVLTF; DNA: TGTGCCAGCAGCCAAGCTCCGGGCGTTTCTGGGGCCAACGTCCTGACTTTC
J: TRBJ2-5; size: many; D: TRBD2; V: TRBV30; CDR3: CAWSRTSGSQETQYF; DNA: TGTGCCTGGAGTAGGACTAGCGGGAGTCAGGAGACCCAGTACTTC
J: TRBJ1-5; size: -; D: -; V: TRBV7-2; CDR3: CASSLGGTGQPQHF; DNA: TGTGCCAGCAGCTTAGGGGGCACGGGGCAGCCCCAGCATTTT
J: TRBJ2-3; size: -; D: -; V: TRBV12-3/TRBV12-4; CDR3: CASSREPSTRATDTQYF; DNA: TGTGCCAGCAGTCGGGAACCTTCCACGAGGGCCACAGATACGCAGTATTTT
J: TRBJ2-5; size: few; D: -; V: TRBV11-2; CDR3: CASSLGQQPQETQYF; DNA: TGTGCCAGCAGCTTAGGACAGCAGCCCCAAGAGACCCAGTACTTC
J: TRBJ1-1; size: -; D: -; V: TRBV12-3/TRBV12-4; CDR3: CASSLVSYMDTEAFF; DNA: TGTGCCAGCAGTTTAGTGAGCTACATGGACACTGAAGCTTTCTTT
J: TRBJ2-7; size: many; D: -; V: TRBV27; CDR3: CASSLSESNEQYF; DNA: TGTGCCAGCAGTTTATCGGAGAGTAACGAGCAGTACTTC
J: TRBJ2-3; size: many; D: -; V: TRBV5-6; CDR3: CASRRDPTDTQYF; DNA: TGTGCCAGCAGACGGGACCCCACAGATACGCAGTATTTT
J: TRBJ2-6; size: -; D: TRBD1; V: TRBV2; CDR3: CAILRGHVNSGANVLTF; DNA: TGTGCCATTCTGAGGGGGCACGTTAACTCTGGGGCCAACGTCCTGACTTTC
J: TRBJ2-7; size: many; D: -; V: TRBV7-8; CDR3: CASSLAGLVFEQYF; DNA: TGTGCCAGCAGCTTAGCGGGTTTAGTTTTCGAGCAGTACTTC
J: TRBJ2-5; size: -; D: -; V: TRBV2; CDR3: CASRAAFQETQYF; DNA: TGTGCCAGCAGAGCAGCCTTCCAAGAGACCCAGTACTTC
J: TRBJ2-3; size: once; D: -; V: TRBV29-1; CDR3: CSVGHNEQYF; DNA: TGCAGCGTTGGACACAATGAGCAGTATTTT
J: TRBJ2-6; size: -; D: TRBD1; V: TRBV29-1; CDR3: CSVATTGADSGANVLTF; DNA: TGCAGCGTCGCCACGACAGGGGCCGACTCTGGGGCCAACGTCCTGACTTTC
J: TRBJ2-7; size: few; D: TRBD1; V: TRBV15; CDR3: CATSPDRNNEQYF; DNA: TGTGCCACCAGTCCGGACAGGAACAACGAGCAGTACTTC
J: TRBJ2-5; size: -; D: -; V: TRBV6-1; CDR3: CASLLLLEVETQYF; DNA: TGTGCCAGCCTTCTTCTTCTTGAGGTAGAGACCCAGTACTTC
J: TRBJ2-3; size: -; D: TRBD2; V: TRBV20-1; CDR3: CSALAATSGVTDTQYF; DNA: TGCAGTGCTTTAGCCGCCACTAGCGGGGTAACAGATACGCAGTATTTT
J: TRBJ2-1; size: -; D: -; V: TRBV29-1; CDR3: CSVEGPGRPTQFF; DNA: TGCAGCGTTGAAGGACCCGGTCGCCCTACCCAGTTCTTC